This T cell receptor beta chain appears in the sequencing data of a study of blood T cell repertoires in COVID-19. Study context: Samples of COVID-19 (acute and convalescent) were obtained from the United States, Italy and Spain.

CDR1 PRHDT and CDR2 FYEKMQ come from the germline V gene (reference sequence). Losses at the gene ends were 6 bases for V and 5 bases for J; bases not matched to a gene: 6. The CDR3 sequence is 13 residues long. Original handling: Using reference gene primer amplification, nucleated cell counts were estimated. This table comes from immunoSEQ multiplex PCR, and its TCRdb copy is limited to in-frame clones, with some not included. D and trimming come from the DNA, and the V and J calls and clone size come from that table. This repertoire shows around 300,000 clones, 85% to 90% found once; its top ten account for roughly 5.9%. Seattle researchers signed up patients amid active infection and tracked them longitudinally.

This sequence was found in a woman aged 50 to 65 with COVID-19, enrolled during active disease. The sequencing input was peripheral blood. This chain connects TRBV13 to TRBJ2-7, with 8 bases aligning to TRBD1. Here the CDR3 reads CASRQGAADEQYF. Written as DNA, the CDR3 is TGTGCCAGCAGGCAGGGGGCTGCCGACGAGCAGTACTTC.